This T cell receptor (beta chain) appears in the sequencing data of a study of cytomegalovirus exposure and HLA in healthy donors. Germline loops: CDR1 SGDLS, CDR2 YYNGEE. The CDR3 runs 14 residues. With V trimmed by 0 bases and J by 7 bases, 4 bases remained unmatched. Regarding the study as a whole: Sequencing had likely introduced a cluster of highly shared sequence variants as an artifact. Follow-up analysis later connected one missense variant in DCLRE1C with trimming of TCR beta V- and J-genes. Most TCR sequences showed up rarely, but some public TCRs showed up in many donors.

PCR used 60 Vbeta primers and 13 Jbeta primers. Here immunoSEQ multiplex PCR was the method, and the copy in TCRdb shows in-frame clones only, minus some. The sample records approximately 180,000 clones, 84% being singletons. Concerning this clone: Its matching antigen is unknown.

The sample consisted of PBMCs. V usage is TRBV9 and J usage is TRBJ2-1, with TRBD1 matching over 7 bases. The TCR originated in a young man in good health and CMV-seronegative. The CDR3 here is CASSVALRGNEQFF. CDR3 bases: TGTGCCAGCAGCGTAGCCCTCAGGGGGAATGAGCAGTTCTTC.